Below, 5 T cell receptor beta chains from the same sample are listed, as sequenced in a study of blood T cell repertoires in COVID-19. Measured with immunoSEQ multiplex PCR; TCRdb has only the in-frame clones, and not every one. Among some 100,000 clones listed, about 89% were seen once. The sequenced sample consisted of peripheral blood. These receptors all stem from a human donor with acute or convalescent COVID-19. The donor label of this sample is uncertain.

The gene calls are TRBV18 and TRBJ1-1, with D possibly being TRBD1 (6 bases). From germline, CDR1 is KGHSH and CDR2 LQKENI. The CDR3 extends over 13 amino acids. The V end lost 2 bases, the J end lost 3 bases, and 7 bases lay between the germline ends. CDR3: CASSPRQDTEAFF. DNA of the CDR3: TGTGCCAGCTCACCAAGACAGGACACTGAAGCTTTCTTT.

The genes are TRBV6-2 or TRBV6-3 and TRBJ2-1, with D possibly matching TRBD2 (5 bases). V lost 5 bases to trimming and J lost 1 base, with 12 bases between them. The CDR3 consists of 15 residues. Germline-derived CDR1 and CDR2 are MNHEY and SVGEGT. The CDR3 spells CASSVLEVSYNEQFF. Written as DNA, the CDR3 is TGTGCCAGCAGTGTACTAGAGGTATCCTACAATGAGCAGTTCTTC.

The V call is TRBV3-1 (or the pseudogene TRBV3-2), the J call TRBJ1-1; D uncertain. The length of the CDR3 is 14 residues. The ends were cut back, 7 bases at V and 4 bases at J, with 16 bases in the middle. Per the germline V gene, CDR1 is LGHDT and CDR2 is YNNKEL (reference sequence). CDR3 protein: CASTRGEVTTEAFF. For the CDR3, the DNA is TGTGCCAGCACCCGCGGGGAGGTTACCACTGAAGCTTTCTTT.

The chain combines TRBV5-8 with TRBJ1-1, with D hard to call. CDR3 length: 15 amino acids. The germline V and J ends were trimmed by 0 bases and 1 base, with 10 bases remaining between them. In germline, CDR1 is SGHTS, CDR2 YDEGEE. In nucleotides, the CDR3 is TGTGCCAGCAGCTTGGGGCTGGGCCAGAACACTGAAGCTTTCTTT. As protein: CASSLGLGQNTEAFF.

This clone was detected a few times. The gene calls are TRBV7-3 and TRBJ1-1; the match to TRBD1 covers 8 bases. The ends lost 5 bases at V and 7 bases at J; junction bases unmatched: 9. This CDR3 is 14 amino acids long. Germline CDR1 and CDR2: SGHTA and FQGTGA. CDR3 DNA: TGTGCCAGCAGCGTCTCCCAGGGGGCTGGTGAAGCTTTCTTT. This encodes CASSVSQGAGEAFF.